These T cell receptor beta chains were read from a single sample in a study of cytomegalovirus exposure and HLA in healthy donors. TCRdb keeps only in-frame clones here, not all; method: immunoSEQ multiplex PCR. This sample has 100,000 to 150,000 clones; about 73% occur once, and the top ten carry over 2%. The sample consisted of PBMCs. All receptors derive from a woman aged 40 to 50 in good health and CMV-seropositive. CDR3s include the opening cysteine and the closing phenylalanine or tryptophan. A D gene is named only where the DNA matches it firmly.

V gene: TRBV29-1
J gene: TRBJ2-7
D gene: TRBD2
CDR3 protein: CSAATSGLTYEQYF

V gene: TRBV6-5
J gene: TRBJ1-6
D gene: -
CDR3 protein: CASSLNSYNSPLHF

V gene: TRBV7-9
J gene: TRBJ2-1
D gene: TRBD2
CDR3 protein: CASSLDGGRAYNEQFF

V gene: TRBV18
J gene: TRBJ2-2
D gene: -
CDR3 protein: CASSPSQKMTGELFF

V gene: TRBV28
J gene: TRBJ1-4
D gene: -
CDR3 protein: CASRSTGTQEKLFF

V gene: TRBV6-1
J gene: TRBJ2-7
D gene: -
CDR3 protein: CASSGTDYEQYF

V gene: TRBV19
J gene: TRBJ1-2
D gene: -
CDR3 protein: CASSIAQGPGYGYTF

V gene: TRBV5-4
J gene: TRBJ2-7
D gene: TRBD2
CDR3 protein: CASSGEGRGPSYEQYF

V gene: TRBV28
J gene: TRBJ2-5
D gene: TRBD2
CDR3 protein: CASRNSRLAQETQYF

V gene: TRBV4-3
J gene: TRBJ2-2
D gene: -
CDR3 protein: CASSQKGLYETTGELFF

V gene: TRBV18
J gene: TRBJ1-1
D gene: TRBD1
CDR3 protein: CASSVRQGRAFF

V gene: TRBV5-1
J gene: TRBJ1-1
D gene: -
CDR3 protein: CASSLSQVGTEAFF

V gene: TRBV6-5
J gene: TRBJ2-7
D gene: -
CDR3 protein: CASSGGGTYEQYF

V gene: TRBV25-1
J gene: TRBJ1-5
D gene: TRBD1
CDR3 protein: CASSHPGTGTNQPQHF

V gene: TRBV15
J gene: TRBJ2-2
D gene: TRBD2
CDR3 protein: CATSGIAGGVTGELFF

V gene: TRBV10-3
J gene: TRBJ1-5
D gene: TRBD1
CDR3 protein: CAISESNTGGNQPQHF

V gene: TRBV6-1
J gene: TRBJ2-4
D gene: TRBD2
CDR3 protein: CASLGGNIPKNIQYF

V gene: TRBV5-6
J gene: TRBJ1-5
D gene: TRBD1
CDR3 protein: CASSAFDRGDNQPQHF

V gene: TRBV5-4
J gene: TRBJ2-4
D gene: -
CDR3 protein: CASSLSANDRAKNIQYF

V gene: TRBV13
J gene: TRBJ2-5
D gene: -
CDR3 protein: CASSSSVSVDF

V gene: TRBV9
J gene: TRBJ2-2
D gene: TRBD2
CDR3 protein: CASSVGREGLYAGELFF

V gene: TRBV20-1
J gene: TRBJ2-3
D gene: -
CDR3 protein: CSASPGTQYF

V gene: TRBV5-4
J gene: TRBJ2-3
D gene: -
CDR3 protein: CASSSGPRGTDTQYF

V gene: TRBV18
J gene: TRBJ2-2
D gene: TRBD1
CDR3 protein: CASSPGQGAIGELFF

V gene: TRBV5-4
J gene: TRBJ2-3
D gene: -
CDR3 protein: CASSLVQATTDTQYF

V gene: TRBV27
J gene: TRBJ1-6
D gene: TRBD1
CDR3 protein: CASSQGAYNSPLHF

V gene: TRBV28
J gene: TRBJ2-7
D gene: TRBD2
CDR3 protein: CASSGSGRDNEQYF

V gene: TRBV11-3
J gene: TRBJ1-1
D gene: TRBD1
CDR3 protein: CASSLGGTGEAFF

V gene: TRBV4-1
J gene: TRBJ2-4
D gene: TRBD2
CDR3 protein: CASSLSGGRVPKNIQYF

V gene: TRBV5-3
J gene: TRBJ2-3
D gene: -
CDR3 protein: CARSPFVRGTDTQYF

V gene: TRBV4-3
J gene: TRBJ2-1
D gene: TRBD1
CDR3 protein: CASSQDEGANYNEQFF

V gene: TRBV6-6
J gene: TRBJ1-2
D gene: -
CDR3 protein: CASSYSTANYGYTF

V gene: TRBV7-9
J gene: TRBJ1-2
D gene: -
CDR3 protein: CSSIRWMPDNNYGYTF

V gene: TRBV28
J gene: TRBJ1-6
D gene: -
CDR3 protein: CAIHSRSYNSPLHF

V gene: TRBV11-2
J gene: TRBJ1-2
D gene: -
CDR3 protein: CASSPWTGIYGYTF

V gene: TRBV28
J gene: TRBJ2-7
D gene: -
CDR3 protein: CASSTSGQKQYF

V gene: TRBV7-3
J gene: TRBJ2-1
D gene: TRBD2
CDR3 protein: CASSLIPSGSGGEQFF

V gene: TRBV28
J gene: TRBJ1-1
D gene: -
CDR3 protein: CASSLPRGGNTEAFF

V gene: TRBV7-2
J gene: TRBJ2-3
D gene: -
CDR3 protein: CASSFPTLSTDTQYF

V gene: TRBV7-3
J gene: TRBJ2-2
D gene: -
CDR3 protein: CASSLWQANTGELFF

V gene: TRBV11-2
J gene: TRBJ1-1
D gene: TRBD1
CDR3 protein: CASSWDRGLTEAFF

V gene: TRBV6-1
J gene: TRBJ1-6
D gene: -
CDR3 protein: CASYTGFNSPLHF